Included here is one T cell receptor beta chain sequence, with context. The authors' processing: How many nucleated cells were present was estimated from reference gene primer amplification. Produced via immunoSEQ multiplex PCR; TCRdb's table is partial and in-frame only. For V, J and clone size, that table is used; D and trimming come from the DNA. The sample records roughly 260,000 clones, around 92% being singletons. This entry is derived from a study of blood T cell repertoires in COVID-19. Whole-study context: Both acute and convalescent COVID-19 samples were obtained from the United States, Italy and Spain.

Patients from Seattle were sampled longitudinally, starting during active infection. The clonotype originates from a person between 18 and 35 years old with COVID-19, enrolled during active disease. Material: peripheral blood.

CDR3 sequence (DNA): TGTGCCAGCAGCTTTGAATCCAGCGGGAGTTCCACCTACGAGCAGTACTTC. Its protein product is CASSFESSGSSTYEQYF. The V and J genes are TRBV5-5 and TRBJ2-7; TRBD2 matches at 8 bases. The CDR3 totals 17 residues. Losses at the gene ends were 2 bases for V and 2 bases for J; bases not matched to a gene: 12. Germline V gene lookup returns CDR1 SGHKS and CDR2 YYEKEE (reference sequence).